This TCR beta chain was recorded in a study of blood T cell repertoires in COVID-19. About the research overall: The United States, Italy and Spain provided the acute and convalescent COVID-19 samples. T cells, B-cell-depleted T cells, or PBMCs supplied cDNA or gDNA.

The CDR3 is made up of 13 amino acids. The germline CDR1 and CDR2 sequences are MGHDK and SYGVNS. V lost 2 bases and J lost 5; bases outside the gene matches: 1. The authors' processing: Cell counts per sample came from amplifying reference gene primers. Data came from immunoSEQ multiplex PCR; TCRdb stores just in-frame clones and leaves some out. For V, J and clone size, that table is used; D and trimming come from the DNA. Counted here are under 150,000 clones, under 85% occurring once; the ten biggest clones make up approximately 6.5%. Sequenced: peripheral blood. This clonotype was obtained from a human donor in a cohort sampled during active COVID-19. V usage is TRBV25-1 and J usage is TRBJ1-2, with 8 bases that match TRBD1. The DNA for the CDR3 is TGTGCCAGCAGTGAAGGGGACAGGTATGGCTACACCTTC. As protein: CASSEGDRYGYTF.